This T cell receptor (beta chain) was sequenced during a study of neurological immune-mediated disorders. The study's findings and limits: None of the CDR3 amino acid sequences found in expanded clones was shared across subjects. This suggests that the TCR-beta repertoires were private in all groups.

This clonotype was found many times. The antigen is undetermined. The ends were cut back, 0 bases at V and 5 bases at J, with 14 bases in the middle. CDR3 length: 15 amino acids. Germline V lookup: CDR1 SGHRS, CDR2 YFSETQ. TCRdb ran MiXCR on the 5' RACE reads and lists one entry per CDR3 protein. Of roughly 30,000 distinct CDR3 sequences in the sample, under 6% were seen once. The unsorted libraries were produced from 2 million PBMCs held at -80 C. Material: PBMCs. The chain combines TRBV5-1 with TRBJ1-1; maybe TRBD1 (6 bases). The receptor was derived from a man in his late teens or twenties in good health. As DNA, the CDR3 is TGCGCCAGCAGCTTGGCCCCGGGGGCGTTGACTGAAGCTTTCTTT. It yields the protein CASSLAPGALTEAFF.